The 30 T cell receptor beta chains below all came from one sample that was sequenced in a study of CD8+CD57+ T cells in acquired aplastic anemia. Study-wide results and limits: CD8+CD57+ cells showed decreased diversity compared with total CD4+ and CD8+ cells in patients.

Patients sequenced had flow cytometry evidence of CD8+CD57+ cell expansion. Their antigens remain unidentified. CDR3 and TCR beta VDJ profiling relied on a genomic DNA template. TCRdb recomputed calls from the reads with MiXCR, one row per CDR3 protein. Of over 15,000 distinct CDR3 sequences detected, over 35% appear once; the ten largest clones hold around 85%. The sample taken for sequencing was CD8+CD57+ T cells sorted from PBMCs. Subset noted: bead-enriched CD8+CD57+ effector memory T cells from SAA patients. The receptors stem from a human donor with aplastic anemia.

This clonotype appeared a few times. The rearrangement uses TRBV2 and TRBJ1-4; D gene uncertain. Germline lookup yields CDR1 SNHLY and CDR2 FYNNEI. This CDR3 region has 15 residues. V lost 0 bases and J 0 bases, leaving 5 bases between the germline ends. This CDR3 is CASSEAVTTNEKLFF. DNA of the CDR3: TGTGCCAGCAGTGAAGCGGTTACAACTAATGAAAAACTGTTTTTT.

This clonotype was seen a handful of times. The chain has TRBV10-3 and TRBJ2-7, with 8 bases aligning to TRBD1. The CDR3 is made up of 13 amino acids. V was pared by 10 bases and J by 6 bases, with 11 bases of the junction left unmatched. CDR1 is ENHRY and CDR2 is SYGVKD in the germline V gene. In nucleotides, the CDR3 is TGTGCCAGCAATCCAGGACAGGGCGGCGAGCAGTACTTC. It specifies CASNPGQGGEQYF.

This clonotype was recorded many times. V gene TRBV19 combines with J gene TRBJ2-5; no definite D call. This CDR3 is 13 amino acids long. The V end lost 7 bases, the J end lost 5 bases, and 14 bases lay between the germline ends. The germline CDR1 and CDR2 sequences are LNHDA and SQIVND (reference sequence). This chain's CDR3 is CASTIQEVETQYF. The CDR3 DNA sequence: TGTGCCAGTACGATTCAGGAAGTGGAGACCCAGTACTTC.

The chain carries TRBV15 and TRBJ2-1, with D perhaps TRBD1 or TRBD2 (6 bases each). Trimming stripped 0 bases from V and 5 bases from J, with 11 bases between. This CDR3 spans 15 amino acids. Germline CDR1 LNHNV, CDR2 YYDKDF (reference sequence). The CDR3 spells CATSRDRGPHNEQFF. The CDR3 coding sequence is TGTGCCACCAGCAGAGATCGGGGGCCCCACAATGAGCAGTTCTTC.

The chain uses TRBV7-8 and TRBJ2-7; 8 bases agree with TRBD1. From germline, CDR1 is SGHVS and CDR2 FQNEAQ. Trimming took 2 bases from V and 6 from J; bases not matched to a gene: 9. CDR3 length equals 15 residues. The CDR3 here is CASSLTAGGIGEQYF. The CDR3 DNA reads TGTGCCAGCAGCTTAACGGCAGGGGGCATTGGCGAGCAGTACTTC.

This clonotype came up many times. V and J are TRBV6-1 and TRBJ1-2; 8 nucleotides agree with TRBD1. V dropped 6 bases and J dropped 4; count of bases not matched to a gene: 10. CDR3 length: 15 residues. Germline CDR1 and CDR2: MNHNS and SASEGT. The CDR3 region is CASSPTTGAIYGYTF. The CDR3 DNA sequence: TGTGCCAGCAGCCCAACGACAGGGGCCATCTATGGCTACACCTTC.

J is TRBJ2-7 and V is TRBV5-4, with a weak D call TRBD2 (6 bases). From germline, CDR1 is SGHNT and CDR2 YYREEE (reference sequence). This CDR3 has 20 residues. Trimming shortened V by 1 base and J by 1 base, and 27 bases separated the two germline ends. CDR3 in amino acids: CASSLWEASETLEGSYEQYF. For the CDR3, the DNA is TGTGCCAGCAGCTTGTGGGAGGCTAGCGAGACCCTCGAGGGTTCCTACGAGCAGTACTTC. Combining the CDR3 with reference TRBV5-4 and TRBJ2-7 gives the whole variable domain ETGVTQSPTHLIKTRGQQVTLRCSSQSGHNTVSWYQQALGQGPQFIFQYYREEENGRGNFPPRFSGLQFPNYSSELNVNALELDDSALYLCASSLWEASETLEGSYEQYFGPGTRLTVT.

This clonotype is termed medium-sized. This rearrangement joins TRBV2 to TRBJ2-3, with D unresolved. The CDR3 contains 12 residues. Deletions cut 8 bases from V and 1 base from J, with 7 bases between. Germline V gene lookup returns CDR1 SNHLY and CDR2 FYNNEI. CDR3 amino acids: CASDQGTDTQYF. The CDR3, as DNA: TGTGCCAGCGACCAGGGCACAGATACGCAGTATTTT.

There are many counts of this clonotype. This chain links TRBV4-1 with TRBJ2-1, with TRBD2 as a possible D gene (6 bases). Germline V gene sequence: CDR1 MGHRA, CDR2 YSYEKL. The V end was cut by 0 bases, the J end by 8 bases, with 8 bases between. The CDR3 sequence is 13 residues long. CDR3: CASSQERRDEQFF. The CDR3, as DNA: TGCGCCAGCAGCCAAGAAAGGAGGGATGAGCAGTTCTTC.

There are a few counts of this clonotype. V and J are TRBV20-1 and TRBJ1-2, with 8 bases matching TRBD1. The CDR3 has 15 residues. V gave up 5 bases and J gave up 1 base; unmatched junction bases: 9. Germline V gene sequence: CDR1 DFQATT, CDR2 SNEGSKA (reference sequence). The CDR3 spells CSAVPGTGRNYGYTF. Here the CDR3 DNA reads TGCAGTGCTGTCCCCGGGACAGGCCGTAACTATGGCTACACCTTC.

This clonotype was counted between two and nine times. The chain's CDR3 is CSASVRTGGRTVYEQYF. CDR3 DNA sequence: TGCAGTGCTAGCGTTAGGACAGGGGGCCGTACTGTCTACGAGCAGTACTTC. The chain is built from TRBV20-1 and TRBJ2-7; 11 positions agree with TRBD1. The junction had 13 bases not matched to a gene; V was cut back by 3 bases and J by 3 bases. This CDR3 is built from 17 residues. The germline CDR1 and CDR2 sequences are DFQATT and SNEGSKA (reference sequence).

This clonotype was found a few times. The chain is built from TRBV2 and TRBJ2-7; TRBD1 aligns across 11 bases. The junction had 4 bases not matched to a gene; V was cut back by 10 bases and J by 5 bases. Germline CDR1 SNHLY, CDR2 FYNNEI. CDR3 length equals 12 residues. The DNA for the CDR3 is TGTGCCACCGGGACAGGGGGAGACGAGCAGTACTTC. Encoded protein: CATGTGGDEQYF.

This clonotype was picked up a small number of times. This chain links TRBV11-1 with TRBJ2-1; tentatively, D is TRBD1 or TRBD2 (6 bases each). Germline CDR1 SGHAT, CDR2 FQDESV (reference sequence). This CDR3 comprises 17 residues. V shed 0 bases and J shed 0 bases, with 12 bases lying between them. This chain's CDR3 is CASSLAGGISSYNEQFF. In nucleotides, the CDR3 is TGTGCCAGCAGCTTAGCAGGGGGGATCAGCTCCTACAATGAGCAGTTCTTC.

The chain joins TRBV5-1 to TRBJ2-7, with D possibly being TRBD1 or TRBD2 (5 bases each). CDR1 and CDR2 (germline): SGHRS, YFSETQ. The CDR3 is 14 residues long. V lost 2 bases and J 4 bases, leaving 13 bases between the germline ends. As DNA, the CDR3 is TGCGCCAGCAGCTTTACGGGACCCCGGTACGAGCAGTACTTC. This encodes CASSFTGPRYEQYF.

The chain couples TRBV12-3 or TRBV12-4 to TRBJ1-1; D gene ambiguous. Between the trimmed V and J ends, which lost 6 bases and 2 bases, there was a span of 19 bases. This CDR3 has 16 amino acids. CDR3 coding DNA: TGTGCCAGCAGCCCCCTGTACAGCGAGGGTAACACTGAAGCTTTCTTT. It is translated as CASSPLYSEGNTEAFF.

This clonotype was found a few times. The chain carries TRBV11-2 and TRBJ2-1; 9 nucleotides line up with TRBD2. The CDR3 runs to 17 residues. J lost 0 bases, V lost 6 bases, and 9 bases had no gene match. Looked up from germline, CDR1 is SGHAT and CDR2 is FQNNGV. The CDR3 here is CASRDTSGRSSYNEQFF. DNA for the CDR3: TGTGCCAGCAGAGACACTAGCGGGCGAAGCTCCTACAATGAGCAGTTCTTC.

This clonotype has just a few counts. This sequence joins TRBV24-1 and TRBJ2-7; D is possibly TRBD1 (6 bases). V lost 3 bases, J lost 4 bases, and 30 bases lay in between. The germline gives CDR1 KGHDR, CDR2 SFDVKD. The CDR3 has 20 amino acids. CDR3 loop: CATSDPLPAHQGTRGYEQYF. In nucleotides, the CDR3 is TGTGCCACCAGTGATCCGCTGCCAGCTCACCAAGGGACAAGAGGTTACGAGCAGTACTTC.

The chain couples TRBV5-1 to TRBJ1-3; D is uncertain. V shed 8 bases and J shed 3 bases, with 9 bases lying between them. Germline lookup yields CDR1 SGHRS and CDR2 YFSETQ. The CDR3 has 12 amino acids. The CDR3 sequence is CASGGNGNTIYF. CDR3 DNA sequence: TGCGCCAGTGGCGGGAATGGAAACACCATATATTTT.

For this clonotype: As the CDR3 is not closed by the conserved phenylalanine or tryptophan, this likely results from a read error. The limits of the CDR3 on the DNA are not certain, so only TCRdb's listed CDR3 is given. CDR3 loop: CASSWTGYEQYL. The chain has TRBV5-1 and TRBJ2-7; the DNA was not compared with TRBD1, the D call given in the table. The CDR3 has 12 amino acids, counting both end residues. The germline gives CDR1 SGHRS, CDR2 YFSETQ.

V usage is TRBV20-1 and J usage is TRBJ1-6; the D is unclear. This CDR3 region has 14 residues. V lost 5 bases and J lost 7, with 15 bases in between. The V gene's germline CDR1 is DFQATT and CDR2 SNEGSKA (reference sequence). The CDR3 bases are TGCAGTGCTGAACCCGGCGTGGAAAATTCACCCCTCCACTTT. Translated: CSAEPGVENSPLHF.

This clonotype has ten or more counts. The rearrangement links TRBV14 to TRBJ2-3; D not certain. Germline loops: CDR1 SGHDN, CDR2 FVKESK. V was trimmed by 7 bases and J by 0 bases, leaving 8 bases between them. The CDR3 has 13 amino acids. The CDR3 sequence is CASNDLSTDTQYF. The CDR3, as DNA: TGTGCCAGCAATGACCTTAGCACAGATACGCAGTATTTT. Using reference TRBV14 and TRBJ2-3 for the parts outside the CDR3, the full variable domain is EAGVTQFPSHSVIEKGQTVTLRCDPISGHDNLYWYRRVMGKEIKFLLHFVKESKQDESGMPNNRFLAERTGGTYSTLKVQPAELEDSGVYFCASNDLSTDTQYFGPGTRLTVL.

This clonotype was observed a handful of times. The CDR3 spells CASSLLGETQYF. The CDR3 DNA sequence: TGTGCCAGCAGCTTATTGGGAGAGACCCAGTACTTC. V is TRBV7-9 and J is TRBJ2-5; unclear D gene. There are 12 residues in the CDR3. V lost 2 bases and J 4 bases, leaving 5 bases between the germline ends. Germline V CDR1 and CDR2: SEHNR, FQNEAQ (reference sequence).

This clonotype was counted a few times. The genes are TRBV20-1 and TRBJ2-1; 14 nucleotides align to TRBD2. The CDR3 has 16 amino acids. Trimming took 5 bases from V and 7 from J; bases not matched to a gene: 10. Per germline, CDR1 DFQATT and CDR2 SNEGSKA (reference sequence). This chain's CDR3 is CSAGGGTSGRGNEQFF. The CDR3 coding sequence is TGCAGTGCTGGTGGGGGGACTAGCGGGAGAGGGAATGAGCAGTTCTTC.

V gene TRBV5-1 combines with J gene TRBJ1-6; D is unclear. Per germline, CDR1 SGHRS and CDR2 YFSETQ. V was trimmed by 0 bases and J by 7 bases, leaving 8 bases between them. This CDR3 has 14 amino acids. The CDR3, as DNA: TGCGCCAGCAGCTTGGAAGTTGACAATTCACCCCTCCACTTT. Encoded protein: CASSLEVDNSPLHF.

Concerning this clonotype: One junction end does not reproduce the germline sequence, and a read error may be involved. The V gene is TRBV11-2, the J gene TRBJ2-7, with TRBD1 matching over 9 bases. From germline, CDR1 is SGHAT and CDR2 FQNNGV. The CDR3 contains 16 residues. Here the CDR3 DNA reads TGTGCCGGCAGCTCCACCGACAGGGGGTATGGGCACGAGCAGTACTTC. It codes for CAGSSTDRGYGHEQYF.

The genes are TRBV6-5 and TRBJ1-1, with a possible D match to TRBD1 (6 bases). Trimming took 5 bases from V and 8 from J, leaving 21 bases between them. The germline V gene encodes CDR1 MNHEY and CDR2 SVGAGI. The CDR3 is made up of 15 amino acids. The DNA for the CDR3 is TGTGCCAGCAGTAACCAGGGGATCATGAACCTAGAAGCTTTCTTT. This translates into CASSNQGIMNLEAFF.

This clonotype was counted between two and nine times. The rearrangement links TRBV7-3 to TRBJ1-1; D gene uncertain. Looked up from germline, CDR1 is SGHTA and CDR2 is FQGTGA. The ends were cut back, 2 bases at V and 4 bases at J, with 8 bases in the middle. The CDR3 is 13 residues long. The CDR3 sequence: CASSLLWSTEAFF. The CDR3 nucleotides read TGTGCCAGCAGCTTACTATGGAGCACTGAAGCTTTCTTT.

This clonotype has a count of ten or more. The V call is TRBV28, the J call TRBJ2-7; 11 bases fit TRBD1. Germline CDR1 and CDR2: MDHEN and SYDVKM. This CDR3 region has 14 residues. With 4 bases clipped from V and 4 bases from J, the junction kept 3 bases outside the gene matches. In DNA, the CDR3 is TGTGCCAGCAGTTGGGGGGACAGGGGGTACGAGCAGTACTTC. Amino acids: CASSWGDRGYEQYF.

J is TRBJ2-7 and V is TRBV20-1, with D perhaps TRBD1 (5 bases). Germline lookup yields CDR1 DFQATT and CDR2 SNEGSKA (reference sequence). This CDR3 is built from 15 residues. Trimming took off 0 bases at V and 0 bases at J, with 12 bases between the two ends. CDR3 coding DNA: TGCAGTGCTAGAGATGAAAGGGGTCTCTCCTACGAGCAGTACTTC. Translated, it gives CSARDERGLSYEQYF.

This clonotype has a handful of counts. The CDR3: CASSQETGELFF. The CDR3 bases are TGTGCCAGCAGCCAGGAAACCGGGGAGCTGTTTTTT. V is TRBV7-9 and J is TRBJ2-2; D not certain. V was pared by 5 bases and J by 5 bases, with 6 bases between. CDR1 SEHNR and CDR2 FQNEAQ come from the germline V gene (reference sequence). This CDR3 comprises 12 residues.